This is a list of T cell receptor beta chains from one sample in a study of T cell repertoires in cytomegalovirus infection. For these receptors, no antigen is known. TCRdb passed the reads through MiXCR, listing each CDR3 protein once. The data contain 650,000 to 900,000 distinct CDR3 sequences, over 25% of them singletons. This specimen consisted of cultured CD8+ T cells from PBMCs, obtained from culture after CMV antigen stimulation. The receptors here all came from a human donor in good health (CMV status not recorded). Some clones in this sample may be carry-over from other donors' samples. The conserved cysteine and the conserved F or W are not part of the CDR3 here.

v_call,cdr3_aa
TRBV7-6,ASSPSGPTGEQY
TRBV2,ASSDPSFTSGGPPDTQY
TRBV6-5,ASSYLGSTEKLF
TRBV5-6,ASTPGQGANTEAF
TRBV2,ASRGTDYNEQF
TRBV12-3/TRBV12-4,ASRGQEGFYGYT
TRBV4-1,ASSPGRLAGSNTGELF
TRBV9,ASSVGGRAGTEAF
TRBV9,ASSAGGTSGNTIY
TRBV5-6,ASSLGPGTGYQETQY
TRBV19,ASSIIQGDNSPLH
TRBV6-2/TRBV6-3,ASEEQPWGTDTQY
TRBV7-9,ASTPPAGNTEAF
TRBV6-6,ASSYVLWQGTSYNEQF
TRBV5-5,ASSLEQGRYNEQF
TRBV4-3,ASSQDSHSGNTIY
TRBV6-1,ASRPSSATNEKLF
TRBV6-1,ASSGALGRVGNIQY
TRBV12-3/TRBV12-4,ASSFPGLAGAGELF